Listed below are T cell receptor beta chains from one sample, sequenced in a study of blood T cell repertoires in COVID-19. This table comes from immunoSEQ multiplex PCR, and its TCRdb copy is limited to in-frame clones, with some not included. The sample has 150,000 to 180,000 clones, approximately 85% seen once. The material sequenced was peripheral blood. These receptors originate from a man between 60 and 70 years old with COVID-19, enrolled during active disease. Each CDR3 is given with its conserved first and last residue. Fields, in order: D gene, J gene, clone size, V gene, CDR3 DNA, CDR3 protein. A D gene is named only where the DNA matches it firmly. Rows may omit the clone size; those that give it use once, few, many or a size class.

D gene: -
J gene: TRBJ1-5
clone size: few
V gene: TRBV5-5
CDR3 DNA: TGTGCCAGCAGCTTTATTGCAGGGTTCAATCAGCCCCAGCATTTT
CDR3 protein: CASSFIAGFNQPQHF

D gene: -
J gene: TRBJ2-7
clone size: -
V gene: TRBV4-2
CDR3 DNA: TGTGCCAGCAGCCAAGGACTCCTACACCTATACGAGCAGTACTTC
CDR3 protein: CASSQGLLHLYEQYF

D gene: -
J gene: TRBJ1-1
clone size: -
V gene: TRBV19
CDR3 DNA: TGTGCCAGTAGCCTCGACACCCTGGCTGAAGCTTTCTTT
CDR3 protein: CASSLDTLAEAFF

D gene: -
J gene: TRBJ1-2
clone size: once
V gene: TRBV6-5
CDR3 DNA: TGTGCCAGCAGCTCAGGGCGGCACTATGGCTACACCTTC
CDR3 protein: CASSSGRHYGYTF

D gene: TRBD1
J gene: TRBJ2-5
clone size: -
V gene: TRBV5-1
CDR3 DNA: TGCGCCAGCAGCTTGGAGGGGACAGGGCCAGAGACCCAGTACTTC
CDR3 protein: CASSLEGTGPETQYF

D gene: -
J gene: TRBJ1-2
clone size: -
V gene: TRBV5-5
CDR3 DNA: TGTGCCAGCAGCTCGGCGGGGGGGAACTATGGCTACACCTTC
CDR3 protein: CASSSAGGNYGYTF

D gene: -
J gene: TRBJ1-1
clone size: once
V gene: TRBV4-2
CDR3 DNA: TGTGCCAGCAGCCAAGAAGGCGGCACTGAAGCTTTCTTT
CDR3 protein: CASSQEGGTEAFF

D gene: TRBD1
J gene: TRBJ2-5
clone size: -
V gene: TRBV6-1
CDR3 DNA: TGTGCCAGCAGTGAAGCGCGAAGCCGGACAGGGGGCAGGGAGACCCAGTACTTC
CDR3 protein: CASSEARSRTGGRETQYF

D gene: TRBD2
J gene: TRBJ2-7
clone size: -
V gene: TRBV11-1
CDR3 DNA: TGTGCCAGCAGCTTCGCTAGCGGGAGTTCCTACGAGCAGTACTTC
CDR3 protein: CASSFASGSSYEQYF

D gene: -
J gene: TRBJ1-2
clone size: -
V gene: TRBV4-3
CDR3 DNA: TGCGCCAGCAGCCAAGATCCCCAGGGAAACTATGGCTACACCTTC
CDR3 protein: CASSQDPQGNYGYTF

D gene: -
J gene: TRBJ1-1
clone size: many
V gene: TRBV18
CDR3 DNA: TGTGCCAGCTCACCATTACCGAGTAACACTGAAGCTTTCTTT
CDR3 protein: CASSPLPSNTEAFF

D gene: TRBD2
J gene: TRBJ2-2
clone size: -
V gene: TRBV6-1
CDR3 DNA: TGTGCCAGCAGTGGGACTAGCGGGGGGTGGACCGGGGAGCTGTTTTTT
CDR3 protein: CASSGTSGGWTGELFF

D gene: TRBD1
J gene: TRBJ1-2
clone size: -
V gene: TRBV7-9
CDR3 DNA: TGTGCCAGCAGCTTACCTACAGGGGGTGGCTATGGCTACACCTTC
CDR3 protein: CASSLPTGGGYGYTF

D gene: TRBD1
J gene: TRBJ1-5
clone size: -
V gene: TRBV30
CDR3 DNA: TGTGCCTGGAGTCCCATGACAGGGAAGGGAAGTCAGCCCCAGCATTTT
CDR3 protein: CAWSPMTGKGSQPQHF

D gene: -
J gene: TRBJ1-5
clone size: -
V gene: TRBV6-2/TRBV6-3
CDR3 DNA: TGTGCCAGCAGTACATACAGCAGAAGGGGCTCGAAAAGCAATCAGCCCCAGCATTTT
CDR3 protein: CASSTYSRRGSKSNQPQHF